Shown below are 24 T cell receptor beta chains from a single sample sequenced in a study of OX40 agonist ivuxolimab in advanced cancers. Data came from immunoSEQ multiplex PCR; TCRdb stores just in-frame clones and leaves some out. The table has about 35,000 clones, roughly four fifths seen once. The input for sequencing was CD4+ or CD8+ T cells sorted from blood, taken in a trial of the OX40 agonist ivuxolimab. Every receptor here comes from an adult with an advanced solid tumor such as melanoma, head and neck, liver or kidney cancer.

V is TRBV7-9 and J is TRBJ2-5; no definite D call. CDR1 SEHNR and CDR2 FQNEAQ come from the germline V gene (reference sequence). This CDR3 contains 11 residues. V was trimmed by 3 bases and J by 3 bases, leaving 2 bases between them. CDR3 sequence: CASSFKETQYF. Here the CDR3 DNA reads TGTGCCAGCAGCTTCAAAGAGACCCAGTACTTC.

The chain couples TRBV19 to TRBJ2-5; no clear D gene. The length of the CDR3 is 13 residues. V was pared by 1 base and J by 4 bases, with 7 bases between. The germline V gene has CDR1 LNHDA and CDR2 SQIVND (reference sequence). CDR3 amino acids: CASSIAILETQYF. The DNA of the CDR3 is TGTGCCAGTAGTATAGCTATACTAGAGACCCAGTACTTC.

This clone showed up just once. The junction shows a germline mismatch at one end, possibly a read error. The rearrangement uses TRBV7-7 and TRBJ2-3; 7 bases line up with TRBD1. Germline CDR1 is SSHAT and CDR2 is FNYEAQ (reference sequence). The CDR3 covers 14 residues. The CDR3 coding sequence is TGTGCTAGCAGCGATAGGGGGCTGCCAGATACGCAGTATTTT. This sequence encodes CASSDRGLPDTQYF. Filled out from reference TRBV7-7 and TRBJ2-3, the complete variable domain reads GAGVSQSPRYKVTKRGQDVTLRCDPISSHATLYWYQQALGQGPEFLTYFNYEAQPDKSGLPSDRFSAERPEGSISTLTIQRTEQRDSAMYRCASSDRGLPDTQYFGPGTRLTVL.

The CDR3 nucleotides are TGTGCCAGCAGTTACTCGAATCCAGGTACCCAAGAGACCCAGTACTTC. This encodes CASSYSNPGTQETQYF. V usage is TRBV6-5 and J usage is TRBJ2-5; no reliable D call. V was clipped by 0 bases and J by 1 base, with 12 bases between them. The CDR3 loop spans 16 amino acids. Germline loops: CDR1 MNHEY, CDR2 SVGAGI.

Regarding this clone: At one end, the junction sequence differs from germline, possibly due to a read error. The CDR3 nucleotides are TGTGCTAGCAGCTATCCCACAGATACGCAGTATTTT. This encodes CASSYPTDTQYF. The chain uses TRBV7-7 and TRBJ2-3; D ambiguous. Germline values: CDR1 SSHAT, CDR2 FNYEAQ (reference sequence). This CDR3 comprises 12 residues.

This chain joins TRBV12-5 and TRBJ2-7; 7 bases line up with TRBD1. CDR1 and CDR2 (germline): LGHNT, FRNRAP. With 7 bases clipped from V and 5 bases from J, the junction kept 8 bases outside the gene matches. The CDR3 extends over 13 amino acids. CDR3 nucleotides: TGTGCTAGTGCCCCGACAGGGTTCCACGAGCAGTACTTC. As protein: CASAPTGFHEQYF.

CDR3 loop: CASSPLVGFTDTQYF. The CDR3 DNA sequence: TGTGCCAGCAGCCCGCTGGTCGGTTTCACAGATACGCAGTATTTT. The chain combines TRBV11-3 with TRBJ2-3; D is unclear. Germline V gene sequence: CDR1 SGHNT, CDR2 YENEEA. V was pared by 5 bases and J by 2 bases, with 14 bases between. The CDR3 totals 15 residues.

The chain uses TRBV9 and TRBJ2-5, with no clear D. The CDR3 runs to 16 residues. Trimming took off 0 bases at V and 1 base at J, with 13 bases between the two ends. Germline lookup yields CDR1 SGDLS and CDR2 YYNGEE. The CDR3 region is CASSVEGIPFQETQYF. The CDR3 nucleotides read TGTGCCAGCAGCGTAGAGGGAATCCCCTTCCAAGAGACCCAGTACTTC.

The chain joins TRBV7-6 to TRBJ2-1, with 8 bases that match TRBD2. CDR1 and CDR2 from the germline V gene are SGHVS and FNYEAQ. CDR3 size: 15 residues. Trimming cost V 3 bases and J 2 bases; bases outside gene matches: 3. Written as DNA, the CDR3 is TGTGCCAGCAGCTTTCGGGGGGGCGCCTACAATGAGCAGTTCTTC. This sequence encodes CASSFRGGAYNEQFF.

The chain uses TRBV7-6 and TRBJ2-7; D gene uncertain. With 4 bases removed from V and 3 bases from J, the gap between germline ends came to 10 bases. CDR1 is SGHVS, CDR2 FNYEAQ, per germline. This CDR3 has 13 residues. In DNA, the CDR3 is TGTGCCAGCAGCTCCGTATCGGGCTACGAGCAGTACTTC. Protein product: CASSSVSGYEQYF. The full variable domain, with the rest looked up from reference TRBV7-6 and TRBJ2-7, is GAGVSQSPRYKVTKRGQDVALRCDPISGHVSLYWYRQALGQGPEFLTYFNYEAQQDKSGLPNDRFSAERPEGSISTLTIQRTEQRDSAMYRCASSSVSGYEQYFGPGTRLTVT.

The chain links TRBV9 to TRBJ2-7, with 8 positions matching TRBD1. The length of the CDR3 is 14 residues. Germline V CDR1 and CDR2: SGDLS, YYNGEE. Losses at the gene ends were 4 bases for V and 3 bases for J; bases not matched to a gene: 6. The CDR3 region has the DNA TGTGCCAGCAGCCCTCCGGACAGGGTCTACGAGCAGTACTTC. Protein product: CASSPPDRVYEQYF.

V usage is TRBV11-2 and J usage is TRBJ2-5; D not resolved. Trimming removed 3 bases at V and 0 bases at J, with 5 bases between. The CDR3 runs 13 residues. Germline assignment: CDR1 SGHAT and CDR2 FQNNGV. The CDR3 sequence: CASSFRHQETQYF. CDR3 coding DNA: TGTGCCAGCAGCTTTAGACACCAAGAGACCCAGTACTTC.

The chain carries TRBV10-3 and TRBJ2-7; no reliable D call. CDR3 size: 12 residues. Per the germline V gene, CDR1 is ENHRY and CDR2 is SYGVKD. Trimming cost V 6 bases and J 6 bases, with 12 bases left between them. The CDR3 spells CAISDWASEQYF. The CDR3 nucleotides are TGTGCCATCAGCGACTGGGCCTCCGAGCAGTACTTC.

The J gene is TRBJ2-7, the V gene TRBV27, with D tentatively TRBD1 (6 bases). Trimming shortened V by 5 bases and J by 3 bases, and 14 bases separated the two germline ends. The CDR3 has 14 amino acids. Germline CDR1 reads MNHEY; CDR2 reads SMNVEV (reference sequence). The CDR3 DNA is TGTGCCAGCAGTCCTCAGGGGATAGTCTACGAGCAGTACTTC. Translation gives CASSPQGIVYEQYF.

In DNA, the CDR3 is TGTGCCAGCAGCGTACGGGACAGCACTTCCTACGAGCAGTACTTC. Encoded protein: CASSVRDSTSYEQYF. This chain connects TRBV9 to TRBJ2-7; 7 bases align to TRBD1. CDR1 SGDLS and CDR2 YYNGEE come from the germline V gene. Germline trimming cut 1 base from V and 1 base from J; bases unmatched to any gene: 5. CDR3 length equals 15 residues.

This clone appeared a few times. This chain connects TRBV9 to TRBJ1-4, with a possible D match to TRBD1 (6 bases). The V gene lost 4 bases and the J gene lost 5 bases, with 15 bases spanning the gap. The CDR3 consists of 15 residues. Germline V CDR1 and CDR2: SGDLS, YYNGEE. CDR3 loop: CASSFRQVGNEKLFF. For the CDR3, the DNA is TGTGCCAGCAGCTTCCGACAGGTGGGAAATGAAAAACTGTTTTTT.

This clone has only one observation. The J gene is TRBJ2-7, the V gene TRBV6-5; D perhaps matches TRBD1 (6 bases). Germline V CDR1 and CDR2: MNHEY, SVGAGI. Trimming took off 4 bases at V and 3 bases at J, with 13 bases between the two ends. The CDR3 covers 14 residues. The CDR3 spells CASSFEVRGYEQYF. The CDR3 DNA reads as TGTGCCAGCAGTTTTGAGGTCAGGGGCTACGAGCAGTACTTC.

The J gene is TRBJ1-2, the V gene TRBV28; D unclear. The CDR3 contains 12 residues. Deletions cut 2 bases from V and 6 bases from J, with 7 bases between. Germline CDR1 reads MDHEN; CDR2 reads SYDVKM. For the CDR3, the DNA is TGTGCCAGCAGTTTAGGAAAAGATGGCTACACCTTC. Amino acid sequence: CASSLGKDGYTF.

The chain carries TRBV5-1 and TRBJ2-7; D is unresolved. The CDR3 runs to 11 residues. Trimming took off 7 bases at V and 4 bases at J, with 9 bases between the two ends. Germline V CDR1 and CDR2: SGHRS, YFSETQ. The chain's CDR3 is CASGSPYEQYF. The CDR3 bases are TGCGCCAGCGGGTCTCCTTACGAGCAGTACTTC.

Only one count was recorded for this clone. The chain uses TRBV19 and TRBJ1-1, with no clear D. Between the trimmed V and J ends, which lost 4 bases and 4 bases, there was a span of 10 bases. Looked up from germline, CDR1 is LNHDA and CDR2 is SQIVND (reference sequence). The CDR3 loop spans 13 amino acids. CDR3 loop: CASSTLPITEAFF. The CDR3 nucleotides read TGTGCCAGTAGTACTTTACCCATCACTGAAGCTTTCTTT.

This sequence joins TRBV7-9 and TRBJ2-5, with D perhaps matching TRBD1 or TRBD2 (6 bases each). The DNA end is more similar to TRBJ2-7, so the J call may be wrong. The CDR3 has 13 amino acids. Per the germline V gene, CDR1 is SEHNR and CDR2 is FQNEAQ (reference sequence). DNA of the CDR3: TGTGCCAGCAGCTTAGGCAGGGGAGGCGAGCAGTACTTC. Amino acid sequence: CASSLGRGGEQYF.

The CDR3 nucleotides are TGTGCCAGCAGCCGCCGACTAGCGGGGGTCGGGGAGCTGTTTTTT. This gives the protein CASSRRLAGVGELFF. The V gene is TRBV9, the J gene TRBJ2-2, with 12 bases aligning to TRBD2. The CDR3 sequence is 15 residues long. With 4 bases clipped from V and 7 bases from J, the junction kept 5 bases outside the gene matches. CDR1 is SGDLS and CDR2 is YYNGEE in the germline V gene.

The chain links TRBV7-9 to TRBJ2-3; a possible D gene is TRBD2 (6 bases). Germline CDR1 SEHNR, CDR2 FQNEAQ (reference sequence). The CDR3 consists of 16 residues. V was cut by 5 bases and J by 6 bases, with 21 bases left in between. DNA for the CDR3: TGTGCCAGCAGCCCGGAGGGGACGATAGTAGCGGATACGCAGTATTTT. Residues: CASSPEGTIVADTQYF.

V and J are TRBV27 and TRBJ2-1; 7 bases align to TRBD2. Losses at the gene ends were 5 bases for V and 8 bases for J; bases not matched to a gene: 9. CDR3 length: 14 amino acids. Germline V lookup: CDR1 MNHEY, CDR2 SMNVEV (reference sequence). The CDR3: CASSTSTSLYEQFF. CDR3 coding DNA: TGTGCCAGCAGTACATCGACTAGCCTCTATGAGCAGTTCTTC.